This TCR beta chain is drawn from a study of T cell responses to AZD1222 COVID-19 vaccine. Germline V gene lookup returns CDR1 GTSNPN and CDR2 SVGIG (reference sequence). The CDR3 is 15 amino acids. V dropped 6 bases and J dropped 0; count of bases not matched to a gene: 5. TCRdb's table, derived via immunoSEQ multiplex PCR, lists solely in-frame clones and lacks some. The sample records just under 35,000 clones, under 90% being singletons. This TCR derives from an adult who received the AZD1222 COVID-19 vaccine. The material sequenced was peripheral blood, taken 28 days after the second AZD1222 dose. J is TRBJ1-6 and V is TRBV30; 7 nucleotides match TRBD1. The CDR3 region has the DNA TGTGCCTGCCGGGACAGCAGCTCCTATAATTCACCCCTCCACTTT. This encodes CACRDSSSYNSPLHF.